Reported below is one TCR beta chain. Its target is unknown. These data belong to a study of cytomegalovirus exposure and HLA in healthy donors. Primers: 60 Vbeta forward and 13 Jbeta reverse. Original methodology: Approximately 12 million of about 80 million unique TCR beta chains were shared, per a later count. This table comes from immunoSEQ multiplex PCR, and its TCRdb copy is limited to in-frame clones, with some not included. The V and J calls and clone size come from that table; D and trimming were worked out from the DNA. The sample shows 130,000 or so clones, approximately 8.7% of them seen only once. With 0 bases removed from V and 1 base from J, the gap between germline ends came to 5 bases. Germline V gene sequence: CDR1 LGHNA, CDR2 YNFKEQ. The CDR3 runs to 14 residues. Study-level points and caveats: Roughly uniform depth of sequencing across donors was assumed in presence/absence analyses. Later analysis showed most CMV-associated TCR beta chains appearing HLA-restricted.

The V gene is TRBV4-2, the J gene TRBJ2-3; D possibly corresponds to TRBD1 (5 bases). This receptor was obtained from a man aged 40-49 years in good health and CMV-seronegative. The sequencing input was PBMCs. The chain's CDR3 is CASSQDRGTDTQYF. As DNA, the CDR3 is TGTGCCAGCAGCCAAGACAGGGGCACAGATACGCAGTATTTT.